Below, 16 T cell receptor beta chains from the same sample are listed, as sequenced in a study of shared T cell receptors in the human thymus. Here immunoSEQ multiplex PCR was the method, and the copy in TCRdb shows in-frame clones only, minus some. The table shows roughly 660,000 clones, with 70% to 90% occurring only once. This same sample was also part of a study on human thymus T cells.

Sequencing input: thymocytes. Every receptor here comes from a boy in the first two years of life with a congenital heart defect.

The J gene is TRBJ1-1, the V gene TRBV4-3, with 7 positions matching TRBD1. V lost 3 bases, J lost 0 bases, and 4 bases stayed unmatched. The CDR3 loop spans 15 amino acids. CDR1 is LGHNA, CDR2 YSLEER, per germline. The CDR3 DNA is TGCGCCAGCAGCCACCCGGGACAGATGAACACTGAAGCTTTCTTT. Its protein is CASSHPGQMNTEAFF.

This chain uses TRBV10-3 with TRBJ1-5; 11 nucleotides match TRBD1. J was trimmed by 0 bases and V by 0 bases; bases with no gene match: 13. CDR1 and CDR2 from the germline V gene are ENHRY and SYGVKD. This CDR3 spans 21 amino acids. The CDR3 region is CAISESPRRDRGKYSNQPQHF. In DNA, the CDR3 is TGTGCCATCAGTGAGTCGCCCCGCCGGGACAGGGGGAAATATAGCAATCAGCCCCAGCATTTT.

This rearrangement joins TRBV29-1 to TRBJ2-7, with TRBD2 identical over 14 bases. Germline V gives CDR1 SQVTM, CDR2 ANQGSEA. The CDR3 has 16 residues. The V segment lost 5 bases and the J segment 0 bases; nucleotides outside the gene matches: 6. Written as DNA, the CDR3 is TGCAGCGTTATCCCGGGACTAGCGGGGGACTCCTACGAGCAGTACTTC. It yields the protein CSVIPGLAGDSYEQYF.

This chain links TRBV5-1 with TRBJ2-7, with TRBD2 identical over 9 bases. The CDR3 length is 13 residues. Germline lookup yields CDR1 SGHRS and CDR2 YFSETQ. CDR3 residues: CSPPLAGSYEQYF. CDR3 bases: TGCTCCCCCCCCCTAGCGGGGTCCTACGAGCAGTACTTC.

The chain carries TRBV11-2 and TRBJ2-7; 10 bases line up with TRBD2. The CDR3 covers 15 residues. V trimming: 5 bases; J trimming: 3 bases; junction bases outside the gene matches: 7. Germline assignment: CDR1 SGHAT and CDR2 FQNNGV. CDR3 coding DNA: TGTGCCAGCAGCGCCGGGACTAGCGAGCTCTACGAGCAGTACTTC. Residues: CASSAGTSELYEQYF.

V gene TRBV5-1 combines with J gene TRBJ1-1; unclear D gene. The CDR3 length is 13 residues. The ends were cut back, 7 bases at V and 4 bases at J, with 14 bases in the middle. From germline, CDR1 is SGHRS and CDR2 YFSETQ. In DNA, the CDR3 is TGCGCCAGCGCCCCGGGAATGGGCACTGAAGCTTTCTTT. It encodes CASAPGMGTEAFF.

V usage is TRBV28 and J usage is TRBJ1-1; D perhaps matches TRBD1 (6 bases). V lost 6 bases, J lost 3 bases, and 14 bases lay in between. There are 14 residues in the CDR3. CDR1 is MDHEN, CDR2 SYDVKM, per germline. The CDR3, as DNA: TGTGCCAGCAGCTTCCCAGGGGATGACACTGAAGCTTTCTTT. Its protein is CASSFPGDDTEAFF.

V is TRBV6-5 and J is TRBJ2-7; TRBD2 might be the D (6 bases). V shed 0 bases and J shed 7 bases, with 19 bases lying between them. This CDR3 is built from 16 residues. The V gene's germline CDR1 is MNHEY and CDR2 SVGAGI. The CDR3 region has the DNA TGTGCCAGCAGTTACTCGAACGGGAGTAGAGTGTGGGAGCAGTACTTC. It codes for CASSYSNGSRVWEQYF.

This clone is a singleton in its sample. The chain joins TRBV20-1 to TRBJ2-7, with D hard to call. Trimming removed 2 bases at V and 7 bases at J, with 9 bases between. The CDR3 runs 11 residues. From germline, CDR1 is DFQATT and CDR2 SNEGSKA (reference sequence). The CDR3 nucleotides read TGCAGTGCTAGAAGGTCAGCGGAGCAGTACTTC. Amino acids: CSARRSAEQYF.

CDR3 DNA sequence: TGTGCCAGCAGCTCACGGGACAGGGTGTTGGCCTACGAGCAGTACTTC. This translates into CASSSRDRVLAYEQYF. The rearrangement uses TRBV7-2 and TRBJ2-7, with 9 bases matching TRBD1. The CDR3 is 16 residues long. J gave up 2 bases and V 4 bases, and 9 bases lay outside the gene matches. From germline, CDR1 is SGHTA and CDR2 FQGNSA.

The chain has TRBV19 and TRBJ2-2, with TRBD2 identical over 8 bases. This CDR3 contains 16 residues. Germline V gene lookup returns CDR1 LNHDA and CDR2 SQIVND (reference sequence). The V gene end was trimmed by 3 bases and the J gene end by 7 bases; junction bases not matched to a gene: 10. CDR3 nucleotide sequence: TGTGCCAGTAGTATTCCAGCGGGAGTTGTGTTCGGGGAGCTGTTTTTT. This translates into CASSIPAGVVFGELFF.

V is TRBV4-3 and J is TRBJ1-4, with D possibly being TRBD1 (5 bases). The length of the CDR3 is 15 residues. Deletions cut 1 base from V and 4 bases from J, with 10 bases between. Germline-derived CDR1 and CDR2 are LGHNA and YSLEER. CDR3 loop: CASSQGGGSNEKLFF. The CDR3 coding sequence is TGCGCCAGCAGCCAAGGGGGGGGGAGTAATGAAAAACTGTTTTTT.

The chain employs TRBV15 and TRBJ2-4, with 7 bases lining up with TRBD2. V shed 1 base, J shed 3 bases, and the junction held 18 bases outside the gene matches. There are 20 residues in the CDR3. The germline V gene encodes CDR1 LNHNV and CDR2 YYDKDF (reference sequence). CDR3 protein: CATSRGAAGESGTDKNIQYF. The CDR3 bases are TGTGCCACCAGCAGAGGGGCTGCGGGAGAATCGGGGACGGACAAAAACATTCAGTACTTC.

The chain uses TRBV7-8 and TRBJ2-1, with 10 bases identical to TRBD2. Germline V CDR1 and CDR2: SGHVS, FQNEAQ. The CDR3 has 12 amino acids. The J segment lost 10 bases and the V segment lost 11 bases, leaving 8 bases of the junction unmatched. In DNA form, the CDR3 reads TGTGCCTGGAGCGGGAGGGCCGAGGAGCAGTTCTTC. This sequence encodes CAWSGRAEEQFF.

The gene calls are TRBV7-8 and TRBJ2-7; 11 positions match TRBD1. CDR1 is SGHVS and CDR2 is FQNEAQ in the germline V gene. V shed 6 bases and J 4 bases; nucleotides not matched to a gene: 5. CDR3 size: 14 residues. The DNA of the CDR3 is TGTGCCAGCAGTCCCCGGGACAGGGGGTACGAGCAGTACTTC. This translates into CASSPRDRGYEQYF.

The gene calls are TRBV6-1 and TRBJ2-7; 9 bases fit TRBD2. This CDR3 region has 17 residues. V dropped 3 bases and J dropped 6; count of bases not matched to a gene: 15. CDR1 is MNHNS and CDR2 is SASEGT in the germline V gene. The CDR3 nucleotides read TGTGCCAGCAGTGACCCCTCCAGTTTAGCGGGAGTACCCGAGCAGTACTTC. Translated, it gives CASSDPSSLAGVPEQYF.